This T cell receptor (beta chain) emerged from a study of T cell responses to AZD1222 COVID-19 vaccine. This clone was picked up a small number of times. Its antigen is as yet unknown. V was pared by 7 bases and J by 4 bases, with 17 bases between. The CDR3 is 14 amino acids. CDR1 and CDR2 from the germline V gene are LNHDA and SQIVND (reference sequence). Study-wide results and caveats: Vaccine-associated CD4 TCRs ranged over spike, dominating at 160-218 and 743-854.

Assay: immunoSEQ multiplex PCR; the TCRdb copy retains only in-frame clones and omits some. This table holds roughly 120,000 clones, around 90% found once. The sequencing here drew on peripheral blood, taken on day 0 of AZD1222 vaccination. The receptor comes from an adult in good health. The V gene is TRBV19, the J gene TRBJ2-7; D uncertain. CDR3: CASIMRWQIYEQYF. CDR3 bases: TGTGCCAGTATCATGAGATGGCAGATATACGAGCAGTACTTC.